This T cell receptor beta chain was sequenced during a study of cytomegalovirus exposure and HLA in healthy donors. Study-wide findings and caveats: Later analysis showed TCR association rates varying by HLA locus, highest for DRB1 and lowest for HLA-C. Some V segments could not be told apart, so they were left out, TRBV6-2 and TRBV6-3 among them.

The study ran its PCR with 60 Vbeta and 13 Jbeta primers. Using immunoSEQ multiplex PCR, the repertoire was profiled, and TCRdb retains in-frame clones only, with some absent. Of about 150,000 clones in the sample, about four fifths were seen once. The CDR3 length is 17 residues. Germline CDR1 reads LGHNA; CDR2 reads YNFKEQ. V was trimmed by 1 base and J by 3 bases, leaving 15 bases between them. A word on this clone: Antigen specificity is unknown.

Specimen: PBMCs. This clonotype was obtained from a human donor in good health. The chain recombines TRBV4-2 with TRBJ2-2; D perhaps matches TRBD2 (6 bases). The CDR3 loop reads CASSQAPGGIHTGELFF. The CDR3, as DNA: TGTGCCAGCAGCCAAGCTCCAGGCGGGATCCACACCGGGGAGCTGTTTTTT.